Listed below are T cell receptor beta chains from one sample, sequenced in a study of T cell responses to AZD1222 COVID-19 vaccine. This table comes from immunoSEQ multiplex PCR, and its TCRdb copy is limited to in-frame clones, with some not included. The repertoire has 130,000 to 150,000 clones, about nine tenths of them found once; the top ten carry about 3%. This specimen was peripheral blood, taken on day 0 of MenACWY control vaccination. These receptors originate from an adult in good health. Each CDR3 is given with its conserved first and last residue. Fields, in order: clone size, V gene, D gene, J gene, CDR3 DNA, CDR3 protein. A D gene is named only where the DNA matches it firmly. Clone size, where shown, is once, few, many, or a class for clones that have expanded.

-	TRBV10-3	-	TRBJ2-2	TGTGCCATCAGTGGGCTGGCTAGCGAAGACACCGGGGAGCTGTTTTTT	CAISGLASEDTGELFF
-	TRBV11-2	-	TRBJ2-3	TGTGCCAGCAGCTTAAATCCAGCGGGAGATACGCAGTATTTT	CASSLNPAGDTQYF
once	TRBV6-2/TRBV6-3	-	TRBJ1-5	TGTGCCAGCAGCCCCGGACTACGATATCAGCCCCAGCATTTT	CASSPGLRYQPQHF
-	TRBV19	-	TRBJ1-6	TGTGCCAGTAGTACCACGGACAGATCACCCCTCCACTTT	CASSTTDRSPLHF
-	TRBV4-2	TRBD1	TRBJ2-7	TGTGCCAGCAGCCAAGATCCACAGGGGTCCGAGCAGTACTTC	CASSQDPQGSEQYF
-	TRBV24-1	-	TRBJ2-7	TGTGCCACTCGAGACTGGGACACCGACGAGCAGTACTTC	CATRDWDTDEQYF
once	TRBV19	TRBD1	TRBJ1-2	TGTGCCAGTAGTATGGGGACAGGGAGGTATGGCTACACCTTC	CASSMGTGRYGYTF
few	TRBV7-3	TRBD2	TRBJ2-7	TGTGCCAGCAGCTCCCGGGCCAGCGGGAGGCCCCAGTACGAGCAGTACTTC	CASSSRASGRPQYEQYF
-	TRBV7-2	-	TRBJ2-7	TGTGCCAGCAGCCTGACAGAGGGTCTCTACGAGCAGTACTTC	CASSLTEGLYEQYF
-	TRBV27	-	TRBJ1-6	TGTGCCAGCAGGGGGTCGGCATCACCCCTCCACTTT	CASRGSASPLHF
-	TRBV6-5	TRBD2	TRBJ2-6	TGTGCCAGCAGCTACACGGGAGGGGCTGGGGCCAACGTCCTGACTTTC	CASSYTGGAGANVLTF
-	TRBV10-1	-	TRBJ1-2	TGCGCCAGCAGTGAGTCTGGAGTGGAGGGCTACACCTTC	CASSESGVEGYTF
-	TRBV9	TRBD2	TRBJ2-2	TGTGCCAGCAGCGTAGAACTAGCGGGGGCCATGAACACCGGGGAGCTGTTTTTT	CASSVELAGAMNTGELFF
-	TRBV15	-	TRBJ2-1	TGTGCCACCAGCGTGCGACTAGTTCGTGAGCAGTTCTTC	CATSVRLVREQFF
once	TRBV7-2	-	TRBJ2-7	TGTGCCAGCAGCTTAGAGAACCCCTACGAGCAGTACTTC	CASSLENPYEQYF
-	TRBV27	-	TRBJ2-3	TGTGCCAGCAGTTTCGCATTCGGTACGCAGTATTTT	CASSFAFGTQYF
-	TRBV6-5	-	TRBJ1-2	TGTGCCAGCACGAGTGGTGGGATAGGTTCTTATGGCTACACCTTC	CASTSGGIGSYGYTF
-	TRBV5-1	-	TRBJ1-4	TGCGCCAGCAGCACTACAGGAAACAATGAAAAACTGTTTTTT	CASSTTGNNEKLFF
few	TRBV19	-	TRBJ2-2	TGTGCCAGTAGTTTGGCAGGGCGGTACACCGGGGAGCTGTTTTTT	CASSLAGRYTGELFF
-	TRBV6-4	-	TRBJ2-1	TGTGCCAGCAGCGAGACTAGTATGGAGAAGTTCTTC	CASSETSMEKFF
-	TRBV7-6	-	TRBJ1-3	TGTGCCAGCAGCTTAGAACAGATAAACCCCTCTGGAAACACCATATATTTT	CASSLEQINPSGNTIYF
-	TRBV29-1	-	TRBJ1-2	TGCAGCGTTCCCCGGGGGGTGTATGGCTACACCTTC	CSVPRGVYGYTF
-	TRBV9	-	TRBJ2-3	TGTGCCAGCAGCGTAGATGCAGGGTCAATGACAGATACGCAGTATTTT	CASSVDAGSMTDTQYF
-	TRBV7-7	TRBD2	TRBJ2-1	TGTGCCAGCAGCGACCTTTTTGCGGGAGGAAACAATGAGCAGTTCTTC	CASSDLFAGGNNEQFF
-	TRBV7-9	-	TRBJ2-2	TGTGCCAGCAGCTTTACAGCAACCGGGGAGCTGTTTTTT	CASSFTATGELFF
-	TRBV7-9	-	TRBJ1-2	TGTGCCAGCAGGCTGGAGGGATATAGCTATGGCTACACCTTC	CASRLEGYSYGYTF
-	TRBV10-1	TRBD2	TRBJ2-2	TGCGCCAGCAGTGAGTCGGGGGCGGGAGGCACCACCGGGGAGCTGTTTTTT	CASSESGAGGTTGELFF
-	TRBV2	-	TRBJ1-1	TGTGCCAGCAATATGGATCCGGGACCTATGAATACTGAAGCTTTCTTT	CASNMDPGPMNTEAFF
-	TRBV29-1	-	TRBJ2-4	TGCAGCGTTGAAATGCAGGGTGGGGACATTCAGTACTTC	CSVEMQGGDIQYF
-	TRBV5-1	TRBD1	TRBJ1-5	TGCGCCAGCAGCTTTTTCGCGACAGGGTCCAGTCAGCCCCAGCATTTT	CASSFFATGSSQPQHF
once	TRBV6-2/TRBV6-3	TRBD1	TRBJ2-3	TGTGCCAGCAGTTACGGGACAGGAGGTATAAGAGATACGCAGTATTTT	CASSYGTGGIRDTQYF
-	TRBV5-1	-	TRBJ1-6	TGCGCCAGCAGCCTGGGTCCGCTTCACGTTTCACCCCTCCACTTT	CASSLGPLHVSPLHF
few	TRBV24-1	-	TRBJ1-1	TGTGCCACCAGTGATGCTGTGTCGGGGGCTTTCTTT	CATSDAVSGAFF
-	TRBV28	TRBD1	TRBJ1-4	TGTGCCAGCAGTTTAATAGACAGGGTGAATGAAAAACTGTTTTTT	CASSLIDRVNEKLFF
-	TRBV11-2	-	TRBJ1-6	TGTGCCAGCAGCTCTCAGGGACAAAATTATAATTCACCCCTCCACTTT	CASSSQGQNYNSPLHF
-	TRBV3-1/TRBV3-2	-	TRBJ2-3	TGTGCCAGCAGCCTCCGTGGAGGGACCACAGATACGCAGTATTTT	CASSLRGGTTDTQYF
-	TRBV5-1	-	TRBJ1-5	TGCGCCAGCAGTTACCAGGGATTGAGCAATCAGCCCCAGCATTTT	CASSYQGLSNQPQHF
-	TRBV7-2	-	TRBJ2-3	TGTGCCAGCAGCTTAGGCACGGGATGGGGTACGCAGTATTTT	CASSLGTGWGTQYF
-	TRBV18	-	TRBJ2-6	TGTGCCAGCTCACCCGGTGGGGGTTCCGGGGCCAACGTCCTGACTTTC	CASSPGGGSGANVLTF
-	TRBV6-5	-	TRBJ1-4	TGTGCCAGCAGGTCTCGCAGAAGGGGCAATGAAAAACTGTTTTTT	CASRSRRRGNEKLFF
-	TRBV12-5	-	TRBJ1-4	TGTGCTAGTGGTCCCGCGGACGGAAATGAAAAACTGTTTTTT	CASGPADGNEKLFF
-	TRBV9	-	TRBJ1-1	TGTGCCAGCAGCGTAGGAGGGATCGTGTCTGAAGCTTTCTTT	CASSVGGIVSEAFF
-	TRBV5-1	-	TRBJ2-4	TGCGCCAGCAGCATCGCCGGGGGGCAAGCCAAAAACATTCAGTACTTC	CASSIAGGQAKNIQYF
-	TRBV2	-	TRBJ1-1	TGTGCCAGCAGGGTTAAAAACCCCGGGGCTTTCTTT	CASRVKNPGAFF
-	TRBV3-1/TRBV3-2	-	TRBJ2-3	TGTGCCAGCAGCCAAGGGGGAGATACGCAGTATTTT	CASSQGGDTQYF
-	TRBV15	TRBD1	TRBJ1-2	TGTGCCACCCAAAAGGAAGGTCTGGGGACAGTTAACTATGGCTACACCTTC	CATQKEGLGTVNYGYTF
-	TRBV3-1/TRBV3-2	TRBD2	TRBJ2-7	TGTGCCAGCAGCCAAGCGGGGGGGCCCTACGAGCAGTACTTC	CASSQAGGPYEQYF
-	TRBV5-1	-	TRBJ1-1	TGCGCCAGCGCTAACGTGCTGAACACTGAAGCTTTCTTT	CASANVLNTEAFF
-	TRBV5-4	-	TRBJ2-1	TGTGCCAGCATGCGGGGCAGGGGAGATAATGAGCAGTTCTTC	CASMRGRGDNEQFF
-	TRBV7-3	TRBD1	TRBJ1-1	TGTGCCAGCAGGGGACAGCAGAACACTGAAGCTTTCTTT	CASRGQQNTEAFF
-	TRBV13	-	TRBJ2-2	TGTGCCAGCAGCGAAGGACAGAGAAACGGGGAGCTGTTTTTT	CASSEGQRNGELFF
-	TRBV5-6	-	TRBJ1-2	TGTGCCAGCAGCTTGGGCAGTCTGGATGGCTACACCTTC	CASSLGSLDGYTF
-	TRBV28	-	TRBJ1-4	TGTGCCAGCAGTTCCCTCGGGGACGAAAAACTGTTTTTT	CASSSLGDEKLFF
-	TRBV18	-	TRBJ2-7	TGTGCCAGCTCACCAGGGTTTTCCTACGAGCAGTACTTC	CASSPGFSYEQYF
-	TRBV5-1	-	TRBJ1-1	TGCGCCAGCAGCCCCAACCCTACATTGAACACTGAAGCTTTCTTT	CASSPNPTLNTEAFF
-	TRBV15	TRBD2	TRBJ2-5	TGTGCCACCAGCGGACTAGGCTTCCAAGAGACCCAGTACTTC	CATSGLGFQETQYF
-	TRBV11-3	-	TRBJ2-6	TGTGCCAGCAGCTTAGGAGGCAGCCCAACGACTTTC	CASSLGGSPTTF
-	TRBV19	-	TRBJ1-5	TGTGCCAGTAGTATAGATCGGGGGTATAGCAATCAGCCCCAGCATTTT	CASSIDRGYSNQPQHF